This record covers a single T cell receptor (beta chain). These data come from a study of OX40 agonist ivuxolimab in advanced cancers. Study information: The dose-escalation group included hepatocellular carcinoma, melanoma, renal cell carcinoma and head and neck cancer. Patients achieving partial responses numbered three: one hepatocellular carcinoma case and two cutaneous melanoma cases.

Assay used: immunoSEQ multiplex PCR; TCRdb lists only in-frame clones, some missing. This sample yields tens of thousands of clones, of which roughly 90% are seen a single time; roughly 12% belongs to the top ten. The receptor was derived from an adult with an advanced solid tumor such as melanoma, head and neck, liver or kidney cancer. Here the sequenced sample was CD4+ or CD8+ T cells sorted from blood, taken in a trial of the OX40 agonist ivuxolimab.

The CDR3 is CASSLGGRGSPYEQYF. CDR3 coding DNA: TGTGCCAGCAGCTTAGGGGGGCGGGGATCACCCTACGAGCAGTACTTC. The V and J genes are TRBV13 and TRBJ2-7; possibly TRBD2 for D (6 bases). V was cut by 0 bases and J by 2 bases, with 14 bases left in between. The CDR3 loop spans 16 amino acids. Per germline, CDR1 PRHDT and CDR2 FYEKMQ (reference sequence).